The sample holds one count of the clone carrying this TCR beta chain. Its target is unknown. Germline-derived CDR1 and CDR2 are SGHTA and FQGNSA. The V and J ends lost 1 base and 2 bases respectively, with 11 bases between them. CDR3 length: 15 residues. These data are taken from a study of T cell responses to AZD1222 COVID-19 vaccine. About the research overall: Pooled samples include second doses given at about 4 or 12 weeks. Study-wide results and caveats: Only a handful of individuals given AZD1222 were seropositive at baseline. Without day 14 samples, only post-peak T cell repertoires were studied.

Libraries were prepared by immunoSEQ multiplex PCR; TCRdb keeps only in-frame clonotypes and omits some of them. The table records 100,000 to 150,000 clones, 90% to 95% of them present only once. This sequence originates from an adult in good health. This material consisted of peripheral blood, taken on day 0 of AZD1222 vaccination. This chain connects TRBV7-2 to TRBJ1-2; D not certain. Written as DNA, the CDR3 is TGTGCCAGCAGCTTAGTTTCAGCTACAAACTATGGCTACACCTTC. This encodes CASSLVSATNYGYTF.